Each of the 32 T cell receptor beta chains below was sequenced from the same sample in a study of immune characterization of retroperitoneal liposarcoma. MiXCR was run by TCRdb on the PCR reads, yielding one entry per CDR3 protein. In the table there are some 8,200 distinct CDR3 sequences, approximately 39% of which are singletons. The specimen was tumor tissue. The receptors shown here come from a male donor with retroperitoneal liposarcoma.

The chain couples TRBV11-3 to TRBJ2-7, with D uncertain. Trimming removed 4 bases from V and 0 bases from J, with 7 bases in between. Germline V gene data show CDR1 as SGHNT and CDR2 as YENEEA. This CDR3 contains 13 residues. CDR3 in amino acids: CASSSKSSYEQYF. The CDR3 region has the DNA TGTGCCAGCAGCTCAAAGTCCTCCTACGAGCAGTACTTC.

This clonotype is termed medium-sized (0.01 to 0.1%). The chain has TRBV7-2 and TRBJ2-7, with D possibly being TRBD1 (6 bases). Germline V lookup: CDR1 SGHTA, CDR2 FQGNSA. The V end lost 2 bases, the J end lost 0 bases, and 17 bases lay between the germline ends. This CDR3 is built from 17 residues. Written as DNA, the CDR3 is TGTGCCAGCAGCTTATTCGTGTCGACAGGCTACTCCTACGAGCAGTACTTC. Encoded protein: CASSLFVSTGYSYEQYF.

The chain carries TRBV6-1 and TRBJ2-5; D ambiguous. Trimming cost V 7 bases and J 1 base, with 10 bases left between them. CDR1 is MNHNS and CDR2 is SASEGT in the germline V gene. The CDR3 contains 13 residues. This chain's CDR3 is CASTYQLQETQYF. The CDR3 DNA sequence: TGTGCCAGCACTTATCAGCTCCAAGAGACCCAGTACTTC.

This clonotype was recorded a few times. This sequence joins TRBV11-2 and TRBJ2-1; TRBD2 matches 8 bases. The germline V gene has CDR1 SGHAT and CDR2 FQNNGV. V trimming: 5 bases; J trimming: 14 bases; junction bases outside the gene matches: 5. This CDR3 contains 11 residues. CDR3 coding DNA: TGTGCCAGCAGCAATAGCGGGACGGAGTTCTTC. Amino acid sequence: CASSNSGTEFF. The full variable domain, in which reference TRBV11-2 and TRBJ2-1 provide the parts outside the CDR3, is EAGVAQSPRYKIIEKRQSVAFWCNPISGHATLYWYQQILGQGPKLLIQFQNNGVVDDSQLPKDRFSAERLKGVDSTLKIQPAKLEDSAVYLCASSNSGTEFFGPGTRLTVL.

This clonotype is medium-sized by share. The V gene is TRBV7-2, the J gene TRBJ2-5; 10 nucleotides agree with TRBD2. With 6 bases clipped from V and 5 bases from J, the junction kept 12 bases outside the gene matches. Germline loops: CDR1 SGHTA, CDR2 FQGNSA. The CDR3 sequence is 16 residues long. In DNA form, the CDR3 reads TGTGCCAGCAGTTTCGGACTAGCGGCGGGCGGCGAGACCCAGTACTTC. Translated: CASSFGLAAGGETQYF.

The DNA of the CDR3 is TGTGCCAGCAGTGTGAGCAGCACAGATACGCAGTTCTTC. Translated, it gives CASSVSSTDTQFF. This chain links TRBV6-1 with TRBJ2-1, with D hard to call. The CDR3 is made up of 13 amino acids. V lost 4 bases, J lost 12 bases, and 16 bases lay in between. Per germline, CDR1 MNHNS and CDR2 SASEGT.

This clonotype rates as medium-sized. The chain combines TRBV11-3 with TRBJ2-5; possibly TRBD1 or TRBD2 for D (7 bases each). The CDR3 length is 12 residues. V dropped 5 bases and J dropped 11 bases, with 15 bases sitting between them. Germline V CDR1 and CDR2: SGHNT, YENEEA. The CDR3 spells CASSPTGREQYF. The CDR3 DNA follows: TGTGCCAGCAGCCCGACAGGGAGGGAGCAGTACTTC.

This rearrangement joins TRBV6-1 to TRBJ2-3; D call uncertain. This CDR3 is 13 amino acids long. V gave up 3 bases and J gave up 6 bases, with 10 bases separating them. Germline V gene data show CDR1 as MNHNS and CDR2 as SASEGT. DNA of the CDR3: TGTGCCAGCAGTGAGAGCTGGCTTGATACGCAGTATTTT. This gives the protein CASSESWLDTQYF.

This clonotype has a handful of counts. This chain connects TRBV6-6 to TRBJ2-7; D gene uncertain. Trimming pared 2 bases from V and 5 bases from J, leaving 4 bases between. This CDR3 region has 11 residues. Germline-derived CDR1 and CDR2 are MNHNY and SVGAGI (reference sequence). The CDR3 reads CASSYVNEQYF. In DNA form, the CDR3 reads TGTGCCAGCAGTTACGTCAACGAGCAGTACTTC.

V usage is TRBV10-3 and J usage is TRBJ1-1, with a tentative D call TRBD1 (6 bases). There are 11 residues in the CDR3. Trimming removed 10 bases at V and 5 bases at J, with 11 bases between. From germline, CDR1 is ENHRY and CDR2 SYGVKD. CDR3 DNA: TGTGCCACCGCAAGGGGGACTGAAGCTTTCTTT. Translated: CATARGTEAFF.

This clonotype was counted a few times. This chain links TRBV25-1 with TRBJ2-1; TRBD1 is a possible D gene (5 bases). Germline V gene data show CDR1 as MGHDK and CDR2 as SYGVNS. This CDR3 region has 13 residues. With 1 base removed from V and 8 bases from J, the gap between germline ends came to 9 bases. The CDR3 region has the DNA TGTGCCAGCAGTGAATGGGAAGGGGATGAGCAGTTCTTC. This sequence encodes CASSEWEGDEQFF.

This clonotype occurred a few times. The chain combines TRBV27 with TRBJ2-1; no clear D. The germline V gene encodes CDR1 MNHEY and CDR2 SMNVEV (reference sequence). The CDR3 extends over 13 amino acids. V lost 4 bases, J lost 6 bases, and 10 bases lay in between. As DNA, the CDR3 is TGTGCCAGCAGTTCCTCTCCTGTCAATGAGCAGTTCTTC. This codes for CASSSSPVNEQFF.

This clonotype was observed a handful of times. The chain combines TRBV6-1 with TRBJ2-1; 11 positions match TRBD1. The trim removed 5 bases at V and 6 bases at J, leaving 3 bases unmatched. Looked up from germline, CDR1 is MNHNS and CDR2 is SASEGT. The CDR3 runs to 14 residues. CDR3: CASSSGTGGNEQFF. CDR3 DNA sequence: TGTGCCAGCAGTTCCGGGACAGGGGGCAATGAGCAGTTCTTC.

V usage is TRBV12-3 or TRBV12-4 and J usage is TRBJ2-7, with a possible D match to TRBD2 (5 bases). The J call may be faulty, since TRBJ2-5 better matches the DNA end. The CDR3 covers 13 residues. CDR3 nucleotides: TGTGCCAGCAGAGACGGGATCCAAGAGACCCAGTACTTC. Its translation: CASRDGIQETQYF.

In this sample, this clonotype is medium-sized. The rearrangement links TRBV7-8 to TRBJ2-1, with 8 bases fitting TRBD2. The CDR3 loop spans 15 amino acids. CDR1 is SGHVS, CDR2 FQNEAQ, per germline. V trimming: 2 bases; J trimming: 13 bases; junction bases outside the gene matches: 13. The CDR3 loop is CASSLSVETGGVQFF. The DNA of the CDR3 is TGTGCCAGCAGCTTAAGCGTGGAAACGGGGGGGGTCCAGTTCTTC.

The table lists this clonotype with a few counts. The V gene is TRBV27, the J gene TRBJ2-3, with 7 positions matching TRBD2. V shed 1 base and J 2 bases; nucleotides not matched to a gene: 18. The germline V gene has CDR1 MNHEY and CDR2 SMNVEV (reference sequence). The CDR3 consists of 20 residues. This CDR3 reads CASSLYRRPWGGDYTDTQYF. In nucleotides, the CDR3 is TGTGCCAGCAGTTTATACCGACGACCCTGGGGGGGGGACTACACAGATACGCAGTATTTT.

Within the sample, this clonotype is medium-sized (0.01 to 0.1%). J is TRBJ2-1 and V is TRBV6-1, with 9 bases lining up with TRBD2. J gave up 5 bases and V 7 bases, and 15 bases lay outside the gene matches. The CDR3 runs to 17 residues. Per germline, CDR1 MNHNS and CDR2 SASEGT. The CDR3 region is CASTSFYSGSPNNEQFF. CDR3 coding DNA: TGTGCCAGCACAAGTTTTTATAGCGGGAGTCCGAACAATGAGCAGTTCTTC.

This clonotype was observed a few times. A clone one base away is much larger, so this may be a read error. Since no conserved phenylalanine or tryptophan closes the CDR3, a read error is the likely cause. The chain combines TRBV6-1 with TRBJ2-1; a possible D gene is TRBD2 (5 bases). Germline assignment: CDR1 MNHNS and CDR2 SASEGT. The CDR3 consists of 13 residues. V was pared by 1 base and J by 13 bases, with 14 bases between. The CDR3: CASSEGEQETQFL. The DNA of the CDR3 is TGTGCCAGCAGTGAAGGGGAGCAAGAGACCCAGTTCTTA.

The chain joins TRBV11-3 to TRBJ2-1, with D unclear. In germline, CDR1 is SGHNT, CDR2 YENEEA. V dropped 1 base and J dropped 10 bases, with 8 bases sitting between them. This CDR3 is 12 amino acids long. CDR3 DNA: TGTGCCAGCAGCTTAGTTCAATACGAGCAGTTCTTC. This translates into CASSLVQYEQFF.

Here the CDR3 reads CASTNAGVQYF. For the CDR3, the DNA is TGTGCCAGCACCAACGCGGGGGTGCAGTACTTC. The genes are TRBV6-1 and TRBJ2-1; 7 bases map to TRBD2. The J call may be incorrect, as the DNA end agrees better with TRBJ2-7. Germline-derived CDR1 and CDR2 are MNHNS and SASEGT. The CDR3 runs to 11 residues.

The V and J genes are TRBV4-1 and TRBJ2-1, with 8 positions matching TRBD1. Trimming cost V 0 bases and J 10 bases; bases outside gene matches: 8. Germline CDR1 is MGHRA and CDR2 is YSYEKL. The CDR3 has 15 amino acids. The DNA for the CDR3 is TGCGCCAGCAGCCAAGACAGGGGGCTATACTACGAGCAGTTCTTC. Protein product: CASSQDRGLYYEQFF.

For this clonotype: At one of its ends the junction is not consistent with the germline gene, which may arise from a read error. The chain recombines TRBV12-3 or TRBV12-4 with TRBJ2-7; D not resolved. The CDR3 sequence is 13 residues long. CDR3 nucleotides: TGTGCCAGCAGCTTCGGACGGGTCTCGGCATGGTGGTTC. Translating it yields CASSFGRVSAWWF.

The rearrangement links TRBV6-1 to TRBJ2-3; TRBD1 matches 10 bases. The V gene's germline CDR1 is MNHNS and CDR2 SASEGT. The V and J ends lost 1 base and 6 bases, in that order; junction bases with no gene match: 7. This CDR3 contains 16 residues. The CDR3 region is CASSEGGTGVSDTQYF. DNA for the CDR3: TGTGCCAGCAGTGAAGGTGGGACAGGGGTGAGTGATACGCAGTATTTT.

The V gene is TRBV11-2, the J gene TRBJ2-4, with D possibly called TRBD1 or TRBD2 (5 bases each). In germline, CDR1 is SGHAT, CDR2 FQNNGV. The CDR3 spans 12 residues. V lost 4 bases and J 13 bases, leaving 14 bases between the germline ends. Here the CDR3 DNA reads TGTGCCAGCAGCTCTGGGGTGGGGGAGCAGTACTTC. Protein product: CASSSGVGEQYF.

The chain uses TRBV6-1 and TRBJ2-1; 8 nucleotides match TRBD2. This CDR3 is 15 amino acids long. V was pared by 1 base and J by 15 bases, with 14 bases of the junction left unmatched. Germline V gene data show CDR1 as MNHNS and CDR2 as SASEGT. This CDR3 reads CASSEERLASPRPFF. CDR3 nucleotide sequence: TGTGCCAGCAGTGAAGAGAGACTAGCGTCCCCTAGGCCGTTCTTC.

The chain links TRBV7-2 to TRBJ2-1, with 7 bases identical to TRBD1. Germline loops: CDR1 SGHTA, CDR2 FQGNSA. Trimming took 3 bases from V and 5 from J; bases not matched to a gene: 4. This CDR3 is built from 14 residues. CDR3: CASSFRTGDNEQFF. The CDR3 DNA is TGTGCCAGCAGCTTTCGTACAGGGGACAATGAGCAGTTCTTC.

The rearrangement uses TRBV27 and TRBJ2-2; D is tentatively TRBD1 or TRBD2 (6 bases each). There are 14 residues in the CDR3. Germline CDR1 is MNHEY and CDR2 is SMNVEV (reference sequence). V lost 5 bases and J lost 4, with 11 bases in between. In DNA, the CDR3 is TGTGCCAGCAGTCTACAGGGAGGCACCGGGGAGCTGTTTTTT. It specifies CASSLQGGTGELFF.

The chain is built from TRBV6-8 and TRBJ2-2; D not certain. CDR1 MNHGY and CDR2 SAAAGT come from the germline V gene. The CDR3 runs 18 residues. Between the trimmed V and J ends, which lost 0 bases and 2 bases, there was a span of 16 bases. The CDR3 loop reads CASSYSRWSYVNTGELFF. The CDR3 DNA follows: TGTGCCAGCAGTTACTCGCGTTGGTCTTACGTAAACACCGGGGAGCTGTTTTTT.

The V gene is TRBV10-1, the J gene TRBJ2-5, with D possibly TRBD2 on 6 matching bases. The DNA end is a closer match to TRBJ2-7, so the J assignment may be wrong. Germline assignment: CDR1 WNHNN and CDR2 SYGVQD (reference sequence). The CDR3 has 14 amino acids. CDR3 DNA sequence: TGCGCCAGCAGTGAGGGGGACTCGATTTACGAGCAGTACTTC. Its translation is CASSEGDSIYEQYF.

CDR3 region: CASSPRTRLSTDTQYF. The CDR3 nucleotides are TGTGCCAGCAGCCCTAGGACACGACTCAGCACAGATACGCAGTATTTT. The J gene is TRBJ2-3, the V gene TRBV11-3; tentative D call: TRBD1 (5 bases). This CDR3 is 16 amino acids long. With 5 bases removed from V and 0 bases from J, the gap between germline ends came to 15 bases. Germline assignment: CDR1 SGHNT and CDR2 YENEEA.

This chain links TRBV12-3 or TRBV12-4 with TRBJ2-1; TRBD1 agrees at 10 bases. The end of the DNA aligns better with TRBJ2-7, so the J call may be wrong. The CDR3 loop spans 14 amino acids. CDR3 region: CASSFRTGGPEQYF. The CDR3 DNA reads TGTGCCAGCAGCTTCAGGACAGGGGGGCCCGAGCAGTACTTC.

The genes are TRBV10-3 and TRBJ1-1, with a possible D match to TRBD1 (5 bases). This CDR3 is built from 12 residues. CDR1 is ENHRY, CDR2 SYGVKD, per germline. The V gene lost 2 bases and the J gene lost 4 bases, with 5 bases spanning the gap. CDR3 region: CAISETGTEAFF. For the CDR3, the DNA is TGTGCCATCAGTGAGACAGGCACTGAAGCTTTCTTT.